These 31 T cell receptor beta chains came from one sample sequenced in a study of blood T cell repertoires in COVID-19. TCRdb's copy holds only in-frame clones and misses some; the assay was immunoSEQ multiplex PCR. This table has under 200,000 clones, 80% to 85% appearing once. The sample was peripheral blood. The receptors derive from a woman between 35 and 50 years old with acute or convalescent COVID-19.

The rearrangement joins TRBV7-3 to TRBJ2-5; TRBD2 is a possible D gene (6 bases). The CDR3 consists of 16 residues. V lost 5 bases, J lost 5 bases, and 21 bases lay in between. Per germline, CDR1 SGHTA and CDR2 FQGTGA. CDR3: CASSQFGAGLGETQYF. The CDR3 nucleotides read TGTGCCAGCAGCCAGTTTGGCGCGGGGCTCGGGGAGACCCAGTACTTC.

This rearrangement joins TRBV4-2 to TRBJ1-6; TRBD1 is a possible D gene (5 bases). The CDR3 sequence is 16 residues long. Germline assignment: CDR1 LGHNA and CDR2 YNFKEQ. V shed 2 bases and J shed 10 bases, with 18 bases lying between them. CDR3 DNA sequence: TGTGCCAGCAGCCAACATCCGGTGGGGGGGGAATCACCCCTCCACTTT. Encoded protein: CASSQHPVGGESPLHF.

CDR3 sequence: CASSLTSAGEQFF. DNA for the CDR3: TGTGCCAGCAGTTTGACTAGCGCAGGTGAGCAGTTCTTC. V is TRBV28 and J is TRBJ2-1; 8 bases are shared with TRBD2. This CDR3 contains 13 residues. Germline CDR1 MDHEN, CDR2 SYDVKM. Trimming removed 3 bases from V and 9 bases from J; junction bases left unmatched: 4.

The chain couples TRBV10-3 to TRBJ2-7; TRBD2 might be the D (5 bases). CDR3 length: 15 amino acids. V was cut by 2 bases and J by 3 bases, with 14 bases left in between. Germline values: CDR1 ENHRY, CDR2 SYGVKD. The CDR3 DNA is TGTGCCATCAGTGAGAGCGGAGCACCTGGCTACGAGCAGTACTTC. This gives the protein CAISESGAPGYEQYF.

This clone appeared a single time. The V call is TRBV2, the J call TRBJ2-5; D is ambiguous. V was pared by 4 bases and J by 7 bases, with 7 bases between. The CDR3 contains 11 residues. Germline loops: CDR1 SNHLY, CDR2 FYNNEI. The CDR3, as DNA: TGTGCCAGCAGTGTTGAGGCGACCCAGTACTTC. Amino acids: CASSVEATQYF.

The chain recombines TRBV29-1 with TRBJ2-1; possibly TRBD1 for D (5 bases). The CDR3 totals 13 residues. Germline CDR1 and CDR2: SQVTM and ANQGSEA. The germline V and J ends were trimmed by 2 bases and 0 bases, with 5 bases remaining between them. In DNA form, the CDR3 reads TGCAGCGTTGAAAGGGGCTCCTACAATGAGCAGTTCTTC. This translates into CSVERGSYNEQFF.

The rearrangement uses TRBV28 and TRBJ1-3, with TRBD1 matching 7 bases. CDR1 is MDHEN and CDR2 is SYDVKM in the germline V gene. With V trimmed by 8 bases and J by 0 bases, 10 bases remained unmatched. This CDR3 has 16 amino acids. This chain's CDR3 is CASGNQGVTSGNTIYF. In DNA form, the CDR3 reads TGTGCCAGCGGCAATCAGGGGGTTACCTCTGGAAACACCATATATTTT.

This clone was seen once. The V gene is TRBV11-2, the J gene TRBJ2-2, with 8 bases matching TRBD2. CDR1 SGHAT and CDR2 FQNNGV come from the germline V gene. This CDR3 has 18 amino acids. V gave up 6 bases and J gave up 2 bases; unmatched junction bases: 14. CDR3: CASRRPGGAARNTGELFF. CDR3 nucleotide sequence: TGTGCCAGCAGGCGCCCCGGGGGGGCTGCTCGTAACACCGGGGAGCTGTTTTTT. The full variable domain, its missing parts supplied by reference TRBV11-2 and TRBJ2-2, is EAGVAQSPRYKIIEKRQSVAFWCNPISGHATLYWYQQILGQGPKLLIQFQNNGVVDDSQLPKDRFSAERLKGVDSTLKIQPAKLEDSAVYLCASRRPGGAARNTGELFFGEGSRLTVL.

The rearrangement links TRBV5-4 to TRBJ2-1; 7 bases fit TRBD2. The CDR3 consists of 16 residues. V lost 1 base and J lost 8; bases outside the gene matches: 12. Looked up from germline, CDR1 is SGHNT and CDR2 is YYREEE (reference sequence). The CDR3 protein is CASSLQPSGGLDEQFF. CDR3 nucleotide sequence: TGTGCCAGCAGCTTGCAGCCTAGCGGAGGCCTCGATGAGCAGTTCTTC.

This chain links TRBV10-3 with TRBJ2-7; maybe TRBD2 (7 bases). Per the germline V gene, CDR1 is ENHRY and CDR2 is SYGVKD. With 1 base removed from V and 3 bases from J, the gap between germline ends came to 13 bases. This CDR3 comprises 15 residues. The CDR3 DNA is TGTGCCATCAGTGAGTACGGGGGGCGGTACTACGAGCAGTACTTC. Its protein is CAISEYGGRYYEQYF.

The genes are TRBV28 and TRBJ1-5, with TRBD1 as a possible D gene (5 bases). The CDR3 spans 14 residues. V was cut by 7 bases and J by 5 bases, with 15 bases left in between. CDR1 is MDHEN and CDR2 is SYDVKM in the germline V gene. The CDR3: CASTPEGSYQPQHF. As DNA, the CDR3 is TGTGCCAGCACCCCGGAGGGGTCCTATCAGCCCCAGCATTTT.

The sample holds one count of this clone. The rearrangement links TRBV28 to TRBJ1-1, with TRBD1 matching 9 bases. The CDR3 has 16 residues. Germline-derived CDR1 and CDR2 are MDHEN and SYDVKM. V gave up 5 bases and J gave up 0 bases; unmatched junction bases: 7. The CDR3 DNA follows: TGTGCCAGCAGTCGGGACAGGGATTACCTGAACACTGAAGCTTTCTTT. It translates to CASSRDRDYLNTEAFF.

J is TRBJ1-3 and V is TRBV27; 10 bases agree with TRBD1. This CDR3 contains 17 residues. Germline V gene data show CDR1 as MNHEY and CDR2 as SMNVEV (reference sequence). J lost 0 bases, V lost 5 bases, and 7 bases had no gene match. CDR3 residues: CASSPEGQGFSGNTIYF. The CDR3 region has the DNA TGTGCCAGCAGTCCCGAGGGACAGGGGTTCTCTGGAAACACCATATATTTT.

The rearrangement uses TRBV7-3 and TRBJ2-2, with unresolved D. CDR1 and CDR2 (germline): SGHTA, FQGTGA. Trimming pared 5 bases from V and 0 bases from J, leaving 13 bases between. The CDR3 covers 16 residues. The CDR3 DNA reads TGTGCCAGCAGCCCATTGAGGAATACGAACACCGGGGAGCTGTTTTTT. It translates to CASSPLRNTNTGELFF.

The chain carries TRBV7-9 and TRBJ1-2, with unresolved D. Trimming left V 2 bases short and J 6 bases short, with 10 bases between. Germline loops: CDR1 SEHNR, CDR2 FQNEAQ (reference sequence). CDR3 size: 13 residues. CDR3 in amino acids: CASSLNPEDGYTF. CDR3 DNA sequence: TGTGCCAGCAGCTTAAACCCAGAGGATGGCTACACCTTC. The complete variable domain, with remaining parts taken from reference TRBV7-9 and TRBJ1-2, reads DTGVSQNPRHKITKRGQNVTFRCDPISEHNRLYWYRQTLGQGPEFLTYFQNEAQLEKSRLLSDRFSAERPKGSFSTLEIQRTEQGDSAMYLCASSLNPEDGYTFGSGTRLTVV.

V and J are TRBV18 and TRBJ1-1, with 8 bases identical to TRBD1. Trimming removed 6 bases from V and 1 base from J; junction bases left unmatched: 7. CDR1 is KGHSH, CDR2 LQKENI, per germline. This CDR3 spans 15 amino acids. The CDR3 loop is CASSPTGTGNTEAFF. The CDR3 DNA is TGTGCCAGCTCCCCTACCGGGACAGGGAACACTGAAGCTTTCTTT.

The V call is TRBV28, the J call TRBJ1-5; D not resolved. Trimming shortened V by 6 bases and J by 5 bases, and 8 bases separated the two germline ends. CDR3 length: 12 residues. In germline, CDR1 is MDHEN, CDR2 SYDVKM. In nucleotides, the CDR3 is TGTGCCAGCAGCCCTTCCTATCAGCCCCAGCATTTT. Protein sequence: CASSPSYQPQHF.

CDR3 coding DNA: TGTGCCAGTAGTATAACTGCGGGAGGCCACGAGCAGTACTTC. It is translated as CASSITAGGHEQYF. The chain carries TRBV19 and TRBJ2-7; 8 positions agree with TRBD2. Germline values: CDR1 LNHDA, CDR2 SQIVND (reference sequence). This CDR3 is 14 amino acids long. After removal of 2 bases from V and 5 bases from J, the junction contained 5 bases not matched to a gene.

This chain uses TRBV19 with TRBJ1-5; the D gene is possibly TRBD1 (6 bases). This CDR3 is built from 14 residues. Trimming took off 11 bases at V and 0 bases at J, with 14 bases between the two ends. Germline assignment: CDR1 LNHDA and CDR2 SQIVND (reference sequence). The CDR3 region is CAGGARLSNQPQHF. The CDR3 region has the DNA TGTGCCGGGGGGGCGCGGCTTAGCAATCAGCCCCAGCATTTT.

CDR3 amino acids: CASSQEGGSYEQYF. In nucleotides, the CDR3 is TGTGCCAGCTCACAAGAGGGGGGGTCCTACGAGCAGTACTTC. This sequence joins TRBV18 and TRBJ2-7; TRBD2 is a possible D gene (7 bases). In germline, CDR1 is KGHSH, CDR2 LQKENI. CDR3 size: 14 residues. Trimming removed 4 bases at V and 1 base at J, with 11 bases between.

V is TRBV13 and J is TRBJ1-2; D not resolved. This CDR3 is built from 14 residues. V lost 0 bases, J lost 5 bases, and 10 bases lay in between. The germline V gene has CDR1 PRHDT and CDR2 FYEKMQ (reference sequence). The CDR3: CASSLGGQVYGYTF. CDR3 nucleotide sequence: TGTGCCAGCAGCTTAGGAGGTCAGGTATATGGCTACACCTTC.

The count of this clone is one. At the DNA level, this CDR3 is encoded by other sequences in the same sample as well. J is TRBJ1-4 and V is TRBV6-5, with 9 bases identical to TRBD1. CDR1 is MNHEY and CDR2 is SVGAGI in the germline V gene. CDR3 length equals 14 residues. The V gene end was trimmed by 5 bases and the J gene end by 5 bases; junction bases not matched to a gene: 3. The CDR3 loop is CASSRDRGNEKLFF. The CDR3 DNA reads TGTGCCAGCAGTCGAGACAGGGGGAATGAAAAACTGTTTTTT.

The gene calls are TRBV28 and TRBJ1-4; 7 bases map to TRBD1. The J segment lost 7 bases and the V segment lost 5 bases, leaving 10 bases of the junction unmatched. Germline loops: CDR1 MDHEN, CDR2 SYDVKM. The length of the CDR3 is 15 residues. The CDR3 here is CASSLKTGLSEKLFF. The CDR3, as DNA: TGTGCCAGCAGTCTAAAGACAGGGTTAAGTGAAAAACTGTTTTTT. The variable domain in full, with the rest retrieved from reference TRBV28 and TRBJ1-4, is DVKVTQSSRYLVKRTGEKVFLECVQDMDHENMFWYRQDPGLGLRLIYFSYDVKMKEKGDIPEGYSVSREKKERFSLILESASTNQTSMYLCASSLKTGLSEKLFFGSGTQLSVL.

The chain combines TRBV4-1 with TRBJ2-5; 7 bases align to TRBD1. V lost 1 base and J lost 5; bases outside the gene matches: 7. The CDR3 covers 15 residues. Germline V gene sequence: CDR1 MGHRA, CDR2 YSYEKL. DNA for the CDR3: TGCGCCAGCAGCCAAGGAGGGGGCGCAAAGGAGACCCAGTACTTC. This gives the protein CASSQGGGAKETQYF.

The rearrangement joins TRBV2 to TRBJ2-4; no firm D call. The CDR3 contains 14 residues. CDR1 is SNHLY, CDR2 FYNNEI, per germline. V dropped 3 bases and J dropped 2 bases, with 8 bases sitting between them. The CDR3 sequence is CASSEYRTKNIQYF. As DNA, the CDR3 is TGTGCCAGCAGTGAGTATAGAACCAAAAACATTCAGTACTTC. Using reference TRBV2 and TRBJ2-4 for the parts outside the CDR3, the full variable domain is EPEVTQTPSHQVTQMGQEVILRCVPISNHLYFYWYRQILGQKVEFLVSFYNNEISEKSEIFDDQFSVERPDGSNFTLKIRSTKLEDSAMYFCASSEYRTKNIQYFGAGTRLSVL.

The count of this clone is one. The J gene is TRBJ2-5, the V gene TRBV5-6, with 9 bases fitting TRBD2. The CDR3 has 16 amino acids. Germline CDR1 and CDR2: SGHDT and YYEEEE. J lost 5 bases, V lost 4 bases, and 12 bases had no gene match. The CDR3 DNA sequence: TGTGCCAGCAGCCGACTGCGGGGGGGCCCGGTGGAGACCCAGTACTTC. The encoded protein is CASSRLRGGPVETQYF.

The chain employs TRBV5-5 and TRBJ1-4, with TRBD1 matching 9 bases. J gave up 7 bases and V 3 bases, and 7 bases lay outside the gene matches. There are 15 residues in the CDR3. From germline, CDR1 is SGHKS and CDR2 YYEKEE (reference sequence). CDR3 coding DNA: TGTGCCAGCAGCTCGTCACAGGGGGCTAGTGAAAAACTGTTTTTT. Protein sequence: CASSSSQGASEKLFF.

The chain joins TRBV7-9 to TRBJ1-1; D perhaps matches TRBD1 (6 bases). V dropped 7 bases and J dropped 0 bases, with 15 bases sitting between them. This CDR3 has 15 amino acids. CDR1 and CDR2 (germline): SEHNR, FQNEAQ (reference sequence). The CDR3 sequence: CASTSAGGMNTEAFF. CDR3 bases: TGTGCCAGCACCTCGGCGGGGGGCATGAACACTGAAGCTTTCTTT.

The chain employs TRBV5-1 and TRBJ1-5, with D tentatively TRBD1 (6 bases). Germline loops: CDR1 SGHRS, CDR2 YFSETQ. The V and J ends lost 4 bases and 5 bases respectively, with 13 bases between them. This CDR3 comprises 14 residues. The CDR3 sequence is CASSPGGAHQPQHF. The CDR3 DNA reads TGCGCCAGCAGCCCGGGGGGGGCCCATCAGCCCCAGCATTTT.

The chain links TRBV30 to TRBJ1-3; 8 nucleotides agree with TRBD1. The V segment lost 5 bases and the J segment 4 bases; nucleotides outside the gene matches: 4. The CDR3 has 13 residues. Per the germline V gene, CDR1 is GTSNPN and CDR2 is SVGIG (reference sequence). CDR3 DNA: TGTGCCTGGGATCGGACAGGGGGAAACACCATATATTTT. It yields the protein CAWDRTGGNTIYF.

V and J are TRBV5-1 and TRBJ2-7; D might be TRBD2 (5 bases). Germline assignment: CDR1 SGHRS and CDR2 YFSETQ. V gave up 0 bases and J gave up 3 bases, with 13 bases separating them. The CDR3 length is 15 residues. The CDR3 here is CASSLGPLSGYEQYF. CDR3 bases: TGCGCCAGCAGCTTGGGACCCCTGAGCGGCTACGAGCAGTACTTC.